This T cell receptor (beta chain) was found in a study of cytomegalovirus exposure and HLA in healthy donors. General study findings and limits: Links to common viral pathogens appeared, in a later analysis, for several of the most significant clusters. As confirmed in vitro, a few CMV-associated chains were specific for CMV antigens. The only immune exposure information that was available was CMV serostatus.

There are 14 residues in the CDR3. The germline V and J ends were trimmed by 3 bases and 2 bases, with 8 bases remaining between them. Germline V lookup: CDR1 SNHLY, CDR2 FYNNEI. The PCR contained 60 Vbeta and 13 Jbeta primers. Using immunoSEQ multiplex PCR, the repertoire was profiled, and TCRdb retains in-frame clones only, with some absent. The table records 95,000 to 150,000 clones, 6.5% to 9.5% of them present only once. This clone was observed a few times. Its antigen is undetermined. The sequence was obtained from a woman in her thirties or forties in good health and CMV-seropositive. The V call is TRBV2, the J call TRBJ1-3; D call uncertain. Source material: PBMCs. This CDR3 reads CASSDTVTGNTIYF. The CDR3 region has the DNA TGTGCCAGCAGTGATACGGTGACTGGAAACACCATATATTTT.